This entry is about one T cell receptor beta chain. The antigen is unknown. The method was immunoSEQ multiplex PCR; TCRdb's version includes in-frame clones alone and lacks a portion of them. The repertoire holds 150,000 to 200,000 clones, with just over 90% as singletons. The record originates from a study of T cell responses to AZD1222 COVID-19 vaccine. Study context: Analyses pooled second doses at about 4 or about 12 weeks. Study-level points and caveats: The repertoires were collected only after the peak T cell response. White British donors predominated, females outnumbered males, and clonal diversity was possibly underestimated. Reportedly, nearly half of unique spike TCRs recognized epitopes outside B.1.351/B.1.1.7 mutations.

Germline assignment: CDR1 SGHRS and CDR2 YFSETQ. Deletions cut 4 bases from V and 0 bases from J, with 19 bases between. The length of the CDR3 is 17 residues. The sample was peripheral blood, taken on day 0 of AZD1222 vaccination. The rearrangement joins TRBV5-1 to TRBJ1-1, with a possible D match to TRBD1 (5 bases). This TCR was sampled from an adult in good health. In DNA, the CDR3 is TGCGCCAGCAGCATCGCGCGGACACCTTACATGAACACTGAAGCTTTCTTT. Its translation is CASSIARTPYMNTEAFF.